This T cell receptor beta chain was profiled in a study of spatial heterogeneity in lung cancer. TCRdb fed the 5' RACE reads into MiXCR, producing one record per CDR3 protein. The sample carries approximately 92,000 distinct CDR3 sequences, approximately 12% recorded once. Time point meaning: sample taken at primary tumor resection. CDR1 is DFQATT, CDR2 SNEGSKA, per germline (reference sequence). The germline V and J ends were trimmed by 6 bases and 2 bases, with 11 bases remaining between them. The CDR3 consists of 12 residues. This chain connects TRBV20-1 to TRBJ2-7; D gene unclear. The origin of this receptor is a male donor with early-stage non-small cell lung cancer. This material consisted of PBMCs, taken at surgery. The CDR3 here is CSASTAAYEQYF. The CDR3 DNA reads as TGCAGTGCGAGCACAGCCGCCTACGAGCAGTACTTC.